Given below is one T cell receptor (beta chain) in context. Participants reported their clinical history, and cohort assignment relied on those reports. V lost 5 bases to trimming and J lost 5 bases; unmatched junction nucleotides: 8. Looked up from germline, CDR1 is SGHKS and CDR2 is YYEKEE (reference sequence). The CDR3 extends over 14 amino acids. These data originate in a study of blood T cell repertoires in COVID-19. Overall study: Two negative PCRs, clearance, or symptom resolution had been documented for recovered Cohort 3 donors.

Generated by immunoSEQ multiplex PCR, the TCRdb table keeps only in-frame clones and is missing some. Of approximately 190,000 clones listed, 86% are singletons. This receptor was obtained from a woman between 40 and 50 years old in a cohort exposed to, infected with or recovered from COVID-19 (not recorded which). This chain joins TRBV5-5 and TRBJ1-2, with TRBD1 identical over 8 bases. Material: PBMCs or T cells enriched from blood (not recorded which). The CDR3 sequence: CASRPGGSGYGYTF. CDR3 DNA sequence: TGTGCCAGCAGGCCAGGGGGCAGCGGATATGGCTACACCTTC.